These T cell receptor beta chains were read from a single sample in a study of radiation and T cells in renal cell carcinoma. The repertoire was sequenced with immunoSEQ multiplex PCR; TCRdb's copy has only in-frame clones and lacks some. This sample has 150,000 or so clones, with 88% found just once. The sample in question was blood, obtained from a patient whose treatment included radiotherapy and nephrectomy. These receptors were taken from a woman aged 65 to 85 with renal cell carcinoma. Both conserved end residues are part of each CDR3. A D gene is named only where the DNA matches it firmly. The listing skips clone size in some rows; elsewhere it reads once, few, many or a size class.

clone size: NA; V gene: TRBV5-4; D gene: NA; J gene: TRBJ2-7; CDR3 protein: CASSLSGGSYEQYF; CDR3 DNA: TGTGCCAGCAGCTTGTCCGGGGGCAGCTACGAGCAGTACTTC
clone size: NA; V gene: TRBV19; D gene: TRBD2; J gene: TRBJ2-3; CDR3 protein: CASSIGGSGGADTQYF; CDR3 DNA: TGTGCCAGTAGTATAGGAGGTAGCGGGGGAGCAGATACGCAGTATTTT
clone size: NA; V gene: TRBV6-1; D gene: NA; J gene: TRBJ1-3; CDR3 protein: CASSKEPSSGNTIYF; CDR3 DNA: TGTGCCAGCAGCAAGGAACCTAGCTCTGGAAACACCATATATTTT
clone size: once; V gene: TRBV9; D gene: TRBD1; J gene: TRBJ1-4; CDR3 protein: CASSPYRGRGEKLFF; CDR3 DNA: TGTGCCAGCAGCCCCTACAGGGGGCGGGGTGAAAAACTGTTTTTT
clone size: NA; V gene: TRBV7-8; D gene: NA; J gene: TRBJ2-1; CDR3 protein: CASSPPGLANNEQFF; CDR3 DNA: TGTGCCAGCAGCCCACCGGGACTCGCAAACAATGAGCAGTTCTTC
clone size: NA; V gene: TRBV6-5; D gene: TRBD2; J gene: TRBJ2-4; CDR3 protein: CASSAGGSKNIQYF; CDR3 DNA: TGTGCCAGCAGTGCGGGGGGGTCCAAAAACATTCAGTACTTC
clone size: NA; V gene: TRBV4-3; D gene: TRBD2; J gene: TRBJ2-1; CDR3 protein: CASSQVGGGPKGEQFF; CDR3 DNA: TGCGCCAGCAGCCAAGTCGGGGGGGGGCCTAAGGGTGAGCAGTTCTTC
clone size: NA; V gene: TRBV4-1; D gene: TRBD2; J gene: TRBJ2-3; CDR3 protein: CASSQDSGLVWTDTQYF; CDR3 DNA: TGCGCCAGCAGCCAAGATTCGGGACTAGTATGGACAGATACGCAGTATTTT
clone size: NA; V gene: TRBV11-1; D gene: TRBD1; J gene: TRBJ1-6; CDR3 protein: CASSLRTGPIINSPLHF; CDR3 DNA: TGTGCCAGCAGCCTAAGGACAGGGCCCATAATTAATTCACCCCTCCACTTT
clone size: NA; V gene: TRBV5-1; D gene: TRBD2; J gene: TRBJ2-5; CDR3 protein: CASSPGGLAGQETQYF; CDR3 DNA: TGCGCCAGCAGCCCAGGGGGACTAGCGGGGCAAGAGACCCAGTACTTC
clone size: NA; V gene: TRBV7-2; D gene: NA; J gene: TRBJ2-3; CDR3 protein: CASSLAANGITDTQYF; CDR3 DNA: TGTGCCAGCAGCTTAGCGGCGAACGGGATCACAGATACGCAGTATTTT
clone size: NA; V gene: TRBV30; D gene: NA; J gene: TRBJ1-6; CDR3 protein: CAWRGANSPLHF; CDR3 DNA: TGTGCCTGGAGAGGGGCTAATTCACCCCTCCACTTT
clone size: NA; V gene: TRBV6-5; D gene: NA; J gene: TRBJ1-2; CDR3 protein: CASSYSVSYGYTF; CDR3 DNA: TGTGCCAGCAGTTACTCTGTCAGTTATGGCTACACCTTC
clone size: once; V gene: TRBV5-1; D gene: NA; J gene: TRBJ2-2; CDR3 protein: CASSKGNTGELFF; CDR3 DNA: TGCGCCAGCAGTAAAGGGAACACCGGGGAGCTGTTTTTT
clone size: NA; V gene: TRBV6-5; D gene: NA; J gene: TRBJ2-3; CDR3 protein: CASSYGHSDAQYF; CDR3 DNA: TGTGCCAGCAGTTACGGGCATTCAGATGCGCAGTATTTT